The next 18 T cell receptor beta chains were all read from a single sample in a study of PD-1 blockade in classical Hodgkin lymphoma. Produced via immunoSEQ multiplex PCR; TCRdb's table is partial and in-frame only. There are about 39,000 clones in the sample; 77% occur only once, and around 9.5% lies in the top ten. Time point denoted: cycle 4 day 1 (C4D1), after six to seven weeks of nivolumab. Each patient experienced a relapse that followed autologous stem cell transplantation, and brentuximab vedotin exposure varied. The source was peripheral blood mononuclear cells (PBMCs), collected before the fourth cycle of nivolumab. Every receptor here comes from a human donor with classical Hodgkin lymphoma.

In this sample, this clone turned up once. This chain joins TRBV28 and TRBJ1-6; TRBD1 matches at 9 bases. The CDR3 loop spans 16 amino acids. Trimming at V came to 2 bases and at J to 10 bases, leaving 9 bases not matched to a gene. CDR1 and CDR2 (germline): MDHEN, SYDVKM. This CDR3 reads CASSLVTGQGKSPLHF. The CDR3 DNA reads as TGTGCCAGCAGTTTAGTCACGGGACAGGGTAAATCACCCCTCCACTTT.

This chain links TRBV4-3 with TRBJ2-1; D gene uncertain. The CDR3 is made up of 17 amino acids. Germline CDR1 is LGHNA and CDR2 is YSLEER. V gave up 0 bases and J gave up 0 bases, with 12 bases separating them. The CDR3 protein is CASSQELTSSSYNEQFF. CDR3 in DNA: TGCGCCAGCAGCCAAGAACTGACTTCGAGCTCCTACAATGAGCAGTTCTTC.

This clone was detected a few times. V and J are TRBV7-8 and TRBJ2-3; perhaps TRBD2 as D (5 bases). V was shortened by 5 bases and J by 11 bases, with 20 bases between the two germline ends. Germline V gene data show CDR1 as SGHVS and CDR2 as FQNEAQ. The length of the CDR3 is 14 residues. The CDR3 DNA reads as TGTGCCAGCAGCCCCTCTAGTGCCGGGGTTAGGCAGTATTTT. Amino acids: CASSPSSAGVRQYF.

CDR3 DNA: TGTGCCAGCAGTTACCAGATACAGGGAGGGAGCTACGAGCAGTACTTC. Protein product: CASSYQIQGGSYEQYF. The chain recombines TRBV6-7 with TRBJ2-7, with D perhaps TRBD2 (7 bases). TRBV6-7 is identified as an open reading frame with a role that is uncertain. Trimming stripped 2 bases from V and 3 bases from J, with 17 bases between. The CDR3 is 16 amino acids.

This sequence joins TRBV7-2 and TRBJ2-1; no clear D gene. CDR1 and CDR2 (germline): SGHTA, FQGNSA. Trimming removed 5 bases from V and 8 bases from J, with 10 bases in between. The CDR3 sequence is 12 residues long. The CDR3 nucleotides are TGTGCCAGCAGCCCCTTTGAGCATGAGCAGTTCTTC. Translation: CASSPFEHEQFF.

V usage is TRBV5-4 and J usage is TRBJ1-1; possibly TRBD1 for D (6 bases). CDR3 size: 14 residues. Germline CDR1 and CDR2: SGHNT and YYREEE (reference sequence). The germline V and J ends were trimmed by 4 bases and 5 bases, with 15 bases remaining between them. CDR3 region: CASSPRIGGTEAFF. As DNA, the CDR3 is TGTGCCAGCAGCCCAAGGATAGGGGGAACTGAAGCTTTCTTT.

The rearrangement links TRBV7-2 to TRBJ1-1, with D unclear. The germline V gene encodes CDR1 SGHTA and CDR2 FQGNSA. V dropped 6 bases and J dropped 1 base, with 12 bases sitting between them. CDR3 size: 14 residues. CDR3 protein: CASRNGFSNTEAFF. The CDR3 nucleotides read TGTGCCAGCAGAAACGGATTTTCGAACACTGAAGCTTTCTTT.

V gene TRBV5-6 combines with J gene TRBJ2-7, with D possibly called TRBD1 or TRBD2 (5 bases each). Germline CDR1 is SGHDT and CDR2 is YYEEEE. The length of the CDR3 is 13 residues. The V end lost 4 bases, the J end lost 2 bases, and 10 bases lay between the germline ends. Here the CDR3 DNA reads TGTGCCAGCAGCCCGGGACCTGCCTACGAGCAGTACTTC. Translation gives CASSPGPAYEQYF.

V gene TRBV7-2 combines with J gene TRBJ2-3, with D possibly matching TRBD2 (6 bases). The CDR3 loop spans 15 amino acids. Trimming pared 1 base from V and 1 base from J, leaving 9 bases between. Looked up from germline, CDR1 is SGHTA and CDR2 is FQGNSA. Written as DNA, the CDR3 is TGTGCCAGCAGCTTAGTCGCGGGGCGCACAGATACGCAGTATTTT. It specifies CASSLVAGRTDTQYF.

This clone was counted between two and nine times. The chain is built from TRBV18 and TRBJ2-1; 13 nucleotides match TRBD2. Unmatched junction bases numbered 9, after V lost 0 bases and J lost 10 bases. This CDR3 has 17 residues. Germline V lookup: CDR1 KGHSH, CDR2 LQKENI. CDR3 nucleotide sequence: TGTGCCAGCTCACCACCGATACACGGGACTAGCGGGGTCGAGCAGTTCTTC. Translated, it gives CASSPPIHGTSGVEQFF.

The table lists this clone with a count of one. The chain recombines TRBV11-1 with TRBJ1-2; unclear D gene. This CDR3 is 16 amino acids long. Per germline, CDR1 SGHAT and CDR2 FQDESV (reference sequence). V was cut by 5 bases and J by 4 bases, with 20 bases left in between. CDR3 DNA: TGTGCCAGCAGCACATGGCCACGGGAAGGTTGCTATGGCTACACCTTC. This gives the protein CASSTWPREGCYGYTF.

The CDR3 here is CASSSSTGLEQYF. CDR3 in DNA: TGTGCCAGCAGCTCGAGCACAGGGCTCGAGCAGTACTTC. The chain carries TRBV5-4 and TRBJ2-7; possibly TRBD1 for D (6 bases). The CDR3 contains 13 residues. Germline loops: CDR1 SGHNT, CDR2 YYREEE (reference sequence). Trimming removed 3 bases from V and 6 bases from J, with 13 bases in between.

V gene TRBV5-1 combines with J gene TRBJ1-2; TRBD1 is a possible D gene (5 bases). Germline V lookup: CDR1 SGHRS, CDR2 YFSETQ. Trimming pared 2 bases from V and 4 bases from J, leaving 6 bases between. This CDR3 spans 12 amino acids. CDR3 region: CASSLDSYGYTF. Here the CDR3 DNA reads TGCGCCAGCAGCTTAGACAGCTATGGCTACACCTTC.

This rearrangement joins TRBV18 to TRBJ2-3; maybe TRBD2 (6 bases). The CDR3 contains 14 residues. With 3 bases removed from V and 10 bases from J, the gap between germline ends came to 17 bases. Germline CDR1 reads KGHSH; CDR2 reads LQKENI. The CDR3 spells CASSPAGDSPAQYF. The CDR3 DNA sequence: TGTGCCAGCTCACCGGCCGGGGACTCCCCGGCGCAGTATTTT.

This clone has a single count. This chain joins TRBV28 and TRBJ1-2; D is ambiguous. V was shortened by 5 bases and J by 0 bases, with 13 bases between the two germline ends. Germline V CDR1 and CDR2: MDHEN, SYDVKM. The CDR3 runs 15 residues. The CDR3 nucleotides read TGTGCCAGCAGTCCCCGCGGACGGTCTAACTATGGCTACACCTTC. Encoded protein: CASSPRGRSNYGYTF.

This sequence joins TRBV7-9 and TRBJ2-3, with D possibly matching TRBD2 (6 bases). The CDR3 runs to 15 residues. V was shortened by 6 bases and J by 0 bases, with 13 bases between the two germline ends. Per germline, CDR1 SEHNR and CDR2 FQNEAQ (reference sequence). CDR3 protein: CASRPTRTSTDTQYF. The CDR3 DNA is TGTGCCAGCAGACCGACTAGGACTAGCACAGATACGCAGTATTTT.

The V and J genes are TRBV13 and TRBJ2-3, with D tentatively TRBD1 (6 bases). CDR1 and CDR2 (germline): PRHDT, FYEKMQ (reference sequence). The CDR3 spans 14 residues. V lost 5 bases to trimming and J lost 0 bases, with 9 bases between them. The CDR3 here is CASSEDRSTDTQYF. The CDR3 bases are TGTGCCAGCAGCGAAGACAGGAGCACAGATACGCAGTATTTT.

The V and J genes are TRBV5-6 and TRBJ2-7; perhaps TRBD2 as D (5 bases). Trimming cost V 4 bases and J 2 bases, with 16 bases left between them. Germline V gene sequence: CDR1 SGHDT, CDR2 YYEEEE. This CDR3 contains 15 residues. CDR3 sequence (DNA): TGTGCCAGCAGCCCTGGCCTTACTAGTACCTACGAGCAGTACTTC. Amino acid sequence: CASSPGLTSTYEQYF.